This T cell receptor (beta chain) was sequenced during a study of blood T cell repertoires in COVID-19. Study at large: The United States, Italy and Spain supplied acute and convalescent COVID-19 samples.

CDR3 length equals 15 residues. V lost 2 bases and J lost 1; bases outside the gene matches: 3. Germline V gives CDR1 SGHRS, CDR2 YFSETQ. Some clones are missing from TCRdb's copy, which holds only in-frame ones; the method was immunoSEQ multiplex PCR. The table lists 160,000 or so clones, 70% to 90% of them singletons. Participants were aged about 18 to 100 years from roughly 25 US areas. Two negative PCRs, clearance, or symptom resolution were required of recovered Cohort 3 donors. This clone has more than one count but fewer than ten. The sequence came from a woman aged 45 to 65 who had recovered from COVID-19. J is TRBJ2-7 and V is TRBV5-1, with TRBD2 matching 10 bases. The sequencing input was PBMCs or T cells enriched from blood (not recorded which). The DNA for the CDR3 is TGCGCCAGCAGCTTTCTAGCGGGGGCTTCCTACGAGCAGTACTTC. Translation: CASSFLAGASYEQYF.